This T cell receptor beta chain was recovered during a study of regulatory T cells in long-lasting Graves disease. Study-wide points: Favoring TRBV28, TRBJ1-2 and TRBJ2-5 was a feature seen in persistent disease. Persistent cases of Graves' showed reduced TCR diversity relative to newly diagnosed patients.

This clonotype was recorded at least ten times. Its target is unknown. V gave up 0 bases and J gave up 0 bases, with 18 bases separating them. Per germline, CDR1 LGHNA and CDR2 YSLEER. The CDR3 extends over 19 amino acids. Time point given: newly diagnosed GD, antithyroid drugs for less than 3 months. There was RNA extracted from PBMCs, and the TCR library was made from it. To make TCR beta libraries, researchers used iRepertoire HTBI primers and Arm-PCR of CDR3 regions. The authors' processing: Throughout the samples, researchers identified around 65 TRBV and approximately 15 TRBJ segments. TCRdb itself ran the multiplex PCR reads through MiXCR, one entry per CDR3 protein. It is TCRdb's table, rather than the study itself, that gives the V and J calls and clone size. The sample has approximately 360,000 distinct CDR3 sequences, approximately 12% seen once. This sample was shared with a second study, whose subject was T cells in Graves' hyperthyroidism and ophthalmopathy. According to that study: During a first-round RT-PCR of the TCR CDR3, the HTBI primer set was used.

This receptor was obtained from a woman aged 18 to 35 with Graves disease. The sample here was peripheral blood mononuclear cells (PBMCs), taken at new diagnosis, from a patient treated with antithyroid drugs. The rearrangement joins TRBV4-3 to TRBJ2-1; D gene ambiguous. CDR3 sequence reads: CASSQDQAGPASSYNEQFF. CDR3 in DNA: TGCGCCAGCAGCCAAGATCAGGCCGGACCGGCGAGCTCCTACAATGAGCAGTTCTTC.